This record concerns one T cell receptor (beta chain) sequence. Its specificity is not known. Amplification of TCR beta CDR3 regions was performed using RNA transcripts as template. The HTBI set primed first-round TCR CDR3 RT-PCR. TCRdb fed the multiplex PCR reads into MiXCR, producing one record per CDR3 protein. Of around 500,000 distinct CDR3 sequences detected, approximately 15% appear once; the ten largest clones hold approximately 15%. This record comes from a study of T cells in Graves' hyperthyroidism and ophthalmopathy. The overall study: Before treatment of any kind, peripheral blood was taken at initial diagnosis. The study's findings and limits: In the blood, most expanded thyroid clonotypes above 0.001 appeared as well.

The V end lost 7 bases, the J end lost 5 bases, and 8 bases lay between the germline ends. There are 11 residues in the CDR3. Germline V lookup: CDR1 LNHDA, CDR2 SQIVND (reference sequence). Out of roughly 9.1 ml of fresh peripheral blood came the PBMCs. Input material: blood. The gene calls are TRBV19 and TRBJ1-1; D unclear. The TCR sequence derives from a woman in her thirties or forties with Graves' hyperthyroidism. CDR3 sequence reads: CASIVGTEAFF. CDR3 bases: TGTGCCAGTATAGTAGGGACTGAAGCTTTCTTT.